This is a list of T cell receptor beta chains from one sample in a study of OX40 agonist ivuxolimab in advanced cancers. Clones were sequenced by immunoSEQ multiplex PCR, and TCRdb holds only the in-frame ones, with some missing. The sample carries roughly 77,000 clones, about nine tenths recorded once. The source was CD4+ or CD8+ T cells sorted from blood, collected in a trial of the OX40 agonist ivuxolimab. These receptor sequences come from an adult with an advanced solid tumor such as melanoma, head and neck, liver or kidney cancer. Both conserved end residues are trimmed from each CDR3.

J: TRBJ2-3
V: TRBV27
CDR3: ASSFQGISTDTQY

J: TRBJ1-2
V: TRBV11-2
CDR3: ASSLVQNYGYT

J: TRBJ2-5
V: TRBV7-7
CDR3: ASSLVPGGDETQY

J: TRBJ2-7
V: TRBV2
CDR3: ASSEGTGVIYEQY

J: TRBJ1-1
V: TRBV7-9
CDR3: ASSPGRHTEAF

J: TRBJ2-5
V: TRBV7-9
CDR3: ASSKRGETQY

J: TRBJ2-1
V: TRBV4-2
CDR3: ASSLTSSGHEQF

J: TRBJ2-7
V: TRBV13
CDR3: ASSYAGESSYEQY

J: TRBJ1-1
V: TRBV5-1
CDR3: ASTLGDMNTEAF

J: TRBJ2-7
V: TRBV5-8
CDR3: ASSLERRPYEQY

J: TRBJ1-5
V: TRBV6-5
CDR3: ASSETGPSNQPQH

J: TRBJ2-7
V: TRBV6-6
CDR3: ASSYVTTEQY

J: TRBJ1-3
V: TRBV2
CDR3: ASSEIGNSGNTIY

J: TRBJ1-2
V: TRBV10-3
CDR3: AIRGTGPSYGYT

J: TRBJ2-2
V: TRBV30
CDR3: AWSVTSGGAGELF

J: TRBJ2-1
V: TRBV19
CDR3: ASSIEWRYEQF

J: TRBJ2-1
V: TRBV13
CDR3: ASSQPGGPYNEQF

J: TRBJ1-6
V: TRBV7-9
CDR3: ASSLGSSPLH

J: TRBJ2-7
V: TRBV11-2
CDR3: ASSPHPGSYEQY

J: TRBJ2-1
V: TRBV28
CDR3: ASSLIAGGNNEQF

J: TRBJ2-3
V: TRBV6-6
CDR3: ASARGGGTDTQY

J: TRBJ1-1
V: TRBV13
CDR3: ASSLRGAGGWLEAF

J: TRBJ1-4
V: TRBV14
CDR3: ASSHRGFDNEKLF

J: TRBJ1-2
V: TRBV15
CDR3: ATSRDKGVEGLNYGYT

J: TRBJ2-7
V: TRBV5-6
CDR3: ASSWTTGVNEQY

J: TRBJ1-1
V: TRBV9
CDR3: ASSVAAGNTEAF

J: TRBJ2-1
V: TRBV7-3
CDR3: ASSLTSYNEQF

J: TRBJ1-1
V: TRBV7-9
CDR3: IGTGHSTEAF

J: TRBJ1-1
V: TRBV19
CDR3: ASSIGAGEAF

J: TRBJ2-1
V: TRBV5-6
CDR3: ASSFTGEQF

J: TRBJ1-2
V: TRBV13
CDR3: ASSLTTNYGYT

J: TRBJ2-7
V: TRBV21-1
CDR3: ASSKGPMRGYEQY

J: TRBJ2-7
V: TRBV11-2
CDR3: ASSLDSSVRDGAYEQY

J: TRBJ2-1
V: TRBV4-2
CDR3: ASSQGRDKAYNEQF

J: TRBJ2-5
V: TRBV2
CDR3: ASTETQY

J: TRBJ2-5
V: TRBV2
CDR3: ASMAARGPGRETQY

J: TRBJ2-3
V: TRBV7-7
CDR3: ASSYAGGRDTQY

J: TRBJ2-2
V: TRBV11-2
CDR3: ASTIFGLAGNTGELF

J: TRBJ1-2
V: TRBV9
CDR3: ASRDREGGYT

J: TRBJ2-1
V: TRBV27
CDR3: ASISGGGQTLYNEQF

J: TRBJ2-5
V: TRBV29-1
CDR3: SVGTEETQY

J: TRBJ2-3
V: TRBV7-9
CDR3: ASSVTSGTDTQY

J: TRBJ2-1
V: TRBV5-1
CDR3: ASSLGTSGHNEQF

J: NA
V: TRBV4-1
CDR3: ASSQAGTRHEQY

J: TRBJ2-7
V: TRBV27
CDR3: ASAFGQGGVEQY

J: TRBJ2-7
V: TRBV6-1
CDR3: ASSTRTGYEQY

J: TRBJ2-5
V: TRBV5-1
CDR3: ASSLLGPNQETQY

J: TRBJ2-7
V: TRBV11-2
CDR3: ASSFGVEQWQY

J: TRBJ2-7
V: TRBV27
CDR3: ASSLVGARYEQY

J: TRBJ2-4
V: TRBV7-2
CDR3: ASSLGDRHWDRSNIQY

J: TRBJ2-7
V: TRBV6-1
CDR3: ASSEVGSEQY

J: TRBJ2-4
V: TRBV5-1
CDR3: ASSAYRDSKNIQY

J: TRBJ2-7
V: TRBV27
CDR3: ASSFGAGADEQY

J: TRBJ1-1
V: TRBV5-8
CDR3: ASSLDRRNTEAF

J: TRBJ2-7
V: TRBV5-5
CDR3: ASSPGTGGYEQY

J: TRBJ2-7
V: TRBV5-6
CDR3: ASSSERGLLDEQY

J: TRBJ2-7
V: TRBV5-1
CDR3: ASSWTEGYEQY

J: TRBJ2-2
V: TRBV7-6
CDR3: ASSLAKLALGSGELF